One and the same sample provided the 5 T cell receptor beta chains below, sequenced in a study of lymphopenia after photon versus proton radiotherapy. Here immunoSEQ multiplex PCR was the method, and the copy in TCRdb shows in-frame clones only, minus some. There are more than 15,000 clones in the sample; approximately 84% occur only once, and 2.9% lies in the top ten. Source: peripheral blood, taken from a patient treated with photon-based radiotherapy. The receptors were gathered from a woman in her 50s with pancreatic cancer.

In its sample, this clone was seen a few times. The CDR3 DNA sequence: TGTGCCAGCAGCGTCCTGCCGGGACAGGGAGGAGATACGCAGTATTTT. This sequence encodes CASSVLPGQGGDTQYF. The chain couples TRBV9 to TRBJ2-3; 9 bases match TRBD1. This CDR3 comprises 16 residues. Per the germline V gene, CDR1 is SGDLS and CDR2 is YYNGEE. Trimming cost V 2 bases and J 5 bases; bases outside gene matches: 9.

V gene TRBV28 combines with J gene TRBJ1-2, with D unclear. The CDR3 sequence is 15 residues long. From germline, CDR1 is MDHEN and CDR2 SYDVKM. V was pared by 5 bases and J by 2 bases, with 15 bases between. This CDR3 reads CASSAPGEFNYGYTF. CDR3 nucleotides: TGTGCCAGCAGTGCACCGGGAGAGTTCAACTATGGCTACACCTTC.

The chain joins TRBV6-1 to TRBJ2-2; D might be TRBD2 (6 bases). The germline V gene has CDR1 MNHNS and CDR2 SASEGT. The CDR3 loop spans 15 amino acids. Trimming pared 2 bases from V and 0 bases from J, leaving 7 bases between. DNA for the CDR3: TGTGCCAGCAGTGAACCGGGAGCGAACACCGGGGAGCTGTTTTTT. This gives the protein CASSEPGANTGELFF.

This clone was seen a handful of times. The chain links TRBV7-2 to TRBJ1-1, with 7 bases fitting TRBD1. Germline-derived CDR1 and CDR2 are SGHTA and FQGNSA. With 3 bases clipped from V and 4 bases from J, the junction kept 5 bases outside the gene matches. This CDR3 is 14 amino acids long. The CDR3 is CASSFPTGATEAFF. The CDR3 nucleotides read TGTGCCAGCAGCTTCCCCACAGGGGCCACTGAAGCTTTCTTT.

The chain uses TRBV7-2 and TRBJ2-3; tentatively, D is TRBD2 (5 bases). This CDR3 has 13 amino acids. The V and J ends lost 2 bases and 14 bases respectively, with 17 bases between them. The germline V gene has CDR1 SGHTA and CDR2 FQGNSA. This CDR3 is CASSLRAGDSPYF. The CDR3 DNA reads TGTGCCAGCAGCTTACGGGCCGGGGATTCTCCGTATTTT.